The rows below give T cell receptor beta chains drawn from one sample of a study of graft-versus-host responses after intestinal transplantation. The table came from immunoSEQ multiplex PCR; TCRdb's copy has only in-frame clones and leaves some out. The sample yields about 64,000 clones, 85% to 95% seen once. Their recognized antigens are unknown. The input for sequencing was unstimulated CD8+ T cells sorted from spleen or lymph node cells, taken before transplant. These receptors all stem from a human donor who was the organ donor for an intestinal transplant. Each CDR3 is given with its conserved first and last residue. The D gene is left open where the match is weak. Part of the rows lack a size; the others show once, few, many or a class for expanded clones.

D,J,size,V,DNA,CDR3
NA,TRBJ2-6,NA,TRBV30,TGTGCCTGGAGTGTATGGGGCCGCATGGTCTGGACCGCCCAATGGACTGGGGCCAACGTCCTGACTTTC,CAWSVWGRMVWTAQWTGANVLTF
NA,TRBJ1-2,NA,TRBV5-4,TGTGCCAGCAGCCCGTTTAAGGGCAGGGAAGGTGCTAACTATGGCTACACCTTC,CASSPFKGREGANYGYTF
NA,TRBJ2-6,NA,TRBV4-3,TGCGCCAGCAGCCTGAGCGGCAGATCAGGGGCCAACGTCCTGACTTTC,CASSLSGRSGANVLTF
TRBD2,TRBJ2-7,NA,TRBV2,TGTGCCAGCAGGGAGGGACTAGCGGAATACGAGCAGTACTTC,CASREGLAEYEQYF
TRBD2,TRBJ2-3,NA,TRBV5-6,TGTGCCAGCAGCTCTCTTGGGGGGGATTCCACAGATACGCAGTATTTT,CASSSLGGDSTDTQYF
TRBD2,TRBJ2-2,NA,TRBV27,TGTGCCACTCAAGGGACTAGCGGGAGTCCAGACACCGGGGAGCTGTTTTTT,CATQGTSGSPDTGELFF
TRBD1,TRBJ1-2,NA,TRBV6-6,TGTGCCAGCAGTTACTTACAGGGGGCGCATGGCTACACCTTC,CASSYLQGAHGYTF
TRBD1,TRBJ2-7,NA,TRBV29-1,TGCAGCGTTGCCCCGGGACAGGGAAGCGAGCAGTACTTC,CSVAPGQGSEQYF
TRBD2,TRBJ2-3,NA,TRBV2,TGTGCCAGCAGTGCGACTAGCGGGGGCGGCGATACGCAGTATTTT,CASSATSGGGDTQYF
NA,TRBJ2-1,NA,TRBV9,TGTGCCAGCAGCGTAGGCGGGAACCCCTACAATGAGCAGTTCTTC,CASSVGGNPYNEQFF
TRBD2,TRBJ2-1,NA,TRBV6-5,TGTGCCAGCAGTTTCTCGACTAGCGGGACTTACAATGAGCAGTTCTTC,CASSFSTSGTYNEQFF
TRBD1,TRBJ1-4,few,TRBV30,TGTGCCTGGAGTCAGGGGGGAAGTGAAAAACTGTTTTTT,CAWSQGGSEKLFF
TRBD1,TRBJ2-7,NA,TRBV27,TGTGCCAGCACCCATGGGGACAGTCCCTACGAGCAGTACTTC,CASTHGDSPYEQYF
NA,TRBJ1-3,NA,TRBV19,TGTGCCAGTAGTATTACGGAAGGGGTTGGAAACACCATATATTTT,CASSITEGVGNTIYF
TRBD2,TRBJ2-3,NA,TRBV4-2,TGTGCCAGCAGCCAAGTAGTAGTGGTACTAGCGGGGATCACAGATACGCAGTATTTT,CASSQVVVVLAGITDTQYF
NA,TRBJ2-1,few,TRBV5-6,TGTGCCAGCAGCCTGTTCCCGGGCAATGAGCAGTTCTTC,CASSLFPGNEQFF
TRBD2,TRBJ2-1,NA,TRBV5-4,TGTGCCAGCACCATCGGGCGGGGGAATGAGCAGTTCTTC,CASTIGRGNEQFF
TRBD2,TRBJ2-2,NA,TRBV19,TGTGCCAGTATCGCCGGTGGGACTAGCGGTTTCGGGGAGCTGTTTTTT,CASIAGGTSGFGELFF
NA,TRBJ2-2,NA,TRBV4-2,TGTGCCAGCAGCCAAGCCCAGGGTATAGCCGGGGAGCTGTTTTTT,CASSQAQGIAGELFF
NA,TRBJ2-5,NA,TRBV15,TGTGCCACCGGACGCCCCCAGGGGACCCAGTACTTC,CATGRPQGTQYF
NA,TRBJ2-1,NA,TRBV27,TGTGCCAGCAGTTTCCTTCTAGCGAGCCTCAATGAGCAGTTCTTC,CASSFLLASLNEQFF
NA,TRBJ1-4,medium-sized,TRBV7-9,TGTGCCAGCAGCTTAGCGCAAGGGGCGAATGAAAAACTGTTTTTT,CASSLAQGANEKLFF
NA,TRBJ2-1,NA,TRBV7-9,TGTGCCAGCAGCCCCTCGGGACTCTTGAATGAGCAGTTCTTC,CASSPSGLLNEQFF
TRBD2,TRBJ2-7,NA,TRBV7-6,TGTGCCAGCAGCCGGACTAGTTGGGGGATTGAGGAGCAGTACTTC,CASSRTSWGIEEQYF
TRBD1,TRBJ1-2,NA,TRBV29-1,TGCAGCGTTGAGGACAGGGGAGGCTACACCTTC,CSVEDRGGYTF
TRBD1,TRBJ1-1,once,TRBV10-3,TGTGCCATCAGTGAAACGGGACAGGGCTTCATGAACACTGAAGCTTTCTTT,CAISETGQGFMNTEAFF
NA,TRBJ2-7,NA,TRBV28,TGTGCCAGCAGTTTATTACGGGTCGACGAGCAGTACTTC,CASSLLRVDEQYF
NA,TRBJ2-5,NA,TRBV7-9,TGTGCCAGCAGCCTAGAGACCCAGTACTTC,CASSLETQYF
NA,TRBJ2-7,NA,TRBV4-2,TGTGCCAGCAGCCAAGATTGGGTCCGGGGTGCATACGAGCAGTACTTC,CASSQDWVRGAYEQYF
NA,TRBJ1-5,NA,TRBV18,TGTGCCAGCTCACCCTATTATAGCAATCAGCCCCAGCATTTT,CASSPYYSNQPQHF
TRBD2,TRBJ2-1,once,TRBV7-6,TGTGCCAGCAGCTTCTCGGGAGGGAGCTCCTACAATGAGCAGTTCTTC,CASSFSGGSSYNEQFF
TRBD2,TRBJ2-5,NA,TRBV13,TGTGCCAGCAGCATCGGCCGGGCTAGCGGGAAAGGAGAGACCCAGTACTTC,CASSIGRASGKGETQYF
TRBD2,TRBJ2-7,NA,TRBV5-1,TGCGCCAGCAGCTTTGGTAGCGGGAACTACGAGCAGTACTTC,CASSFGSGNYEQYF
TRBD2,TRBJ2-1,NA,TRBV7-9,TGTGCCAGCAGCTTACCAGCACTAGCGGGAGTATCCTACAATGAGCAGTTCTTC,CASSLPALAGVSYNEQFF
TRBD1,TRBJ1-5,NA,TRBV4-3,TGCGCCAGCAGCCAACCGGGACAGCGTATATGGCCCCAGCATTTT,CASSQPGQRIWPQHF
NA,TRBJ2-7,NA,TRBV10-3,TGTGCCATCAGTGATCTTCGGTGGGAGCGTCGCCAAACATTTCTCTACGAGCAGTACTTC,CAISDLRWERRQTFLYEQYF
TRBD2,TRBJ2-1,NA,TRBV15,TGTGCCACCAGCAGAGTTAGCGGGGAGTACAATGAGCAGTTCTTC,CATSRVSGEYNEQFF